Listed here are 10 T cell receptor beta chains from one sample, sequenced in a study of beta chain features in type 1 diabetes. Study-wide points: All four CD4+ subsets from Type 1 diabetes patients carried moderately but significantly shorter TCRB CDR3s.

Reverse transcription of all isolated RNA meant that expressed TCRB transcripts were sequenced. Sequencing used immunoSEQ multiplex PCR; TCRdb keeps in-frame clones, though not all of them. In the table there are around 600,000 clones, over 10% of which are singletons. These receptors' targets are unknown. Sequencing was done on a sample of naive CD4+ T cells from blood. The receptors derive from a man aged 30-40 years with type 1 diabetes.

The gene calls are TRBV7-9 and TRBJ1-4, with D perhaps TRBD1 (5 bases). CDR3 length equals 12 residues. Germline assignment: CDR1 SEHNR and CDR2 FQNEAQ (reference sequence). V was cut by 5 bases and J by 8 bases, with 9 bases left in between. As DNA, the CDR3 is TGTGCCAGCAGCGCATCAGGGGAAAAACTGTTTTTT. Encoded protein: CASSASGEKLFF.

This chain joins TRBV18 and TRBJ2-7, with no clear D. The V and J ends lost 2 bases and 1 base respectively, with 6 bases between them. This CDR3 has 13 residues. Germline V gene sequence: CDR1 KGHSH, CDR2 LQKENI. The CDR3 protein is CASSPMASYEQYF. The CDR3 nucleotides are TGTGCCAGCTCACCAATGGCTTCCTACGAGCAGTACTTC.

This clone appeared a few times. The chain couples TRBV28 to TRBJ1-2; D is possibly TRBD1 (6 bases). Germline V gene data show CDR1 as MDHEN and CDR2 as SYDVKM. Trimming shortened V by 4 bases and J by 1 base, and 19 bases separated the two germline ends. The CDR3 is 17 residues long. The CDR3 reads CASSSDSGTTFNYGYTF. CDR3 coding DNA: TGTGCCAGCAGTTCCGACTCCGGGACAACTTTTAACTATGGCTACACCTTC.

This clone was detected only a few times. The chain carries TRBV2 and TRBJ1-5; TRBD1 matches at 8 bases. J gave up 0 bases and V 6 bases, and 4 bases lay outside the gene matches. The germline V gene encodes CDR1 SNHLY and CDR2 FYNNEI. The CDR3 loop spans 15 amino acids. The CDR3 bases are TGTGCCAGCAGCCGGACAGGGATTAGCAATCAGCCCCAGCATTTT. Its translation is CASSRTGISNQPQHF.

This clone was detected only a few times. As DNA, the CDR3 is TGTGCCAGCAGCTTCGACCAGGGGGGCAATCAGCCCCAGCATTTT. Encoded protein: CASSFDQGGNQPQHF. The chain has TRBV7-2 and TRBJ1-5; TRBD1 aligns across 7 bases. J lost 2 bases, V lost 3 bases, and 4 bases had no gene match. This CDR3 has 15 residues. Germline V CDR1 and CDR2: SGHTA, FQGNSA.

This clone was observed a few times. V and J are TRBV25-1 and TRBJ1-1; no clear D gene. Germline lookup yields CDR1 MGHDK and CDR2 SYGVNS. There are 14 residues in the CDR3. The V end was cut by 4 bases, the J end by 5 bases, with 14 bases between. CDR3 loop: CASSGFAWGTEAFF. The CDR3 DNA sequence: TGTGCCAGCAGTGGTTTTGCGTGGGGTACTGAAGCTTTCTTT.

V and J are TRBV30 and TRBJ2-3, with 9 bases lining up with TRBD1. CDR3 size: 14 residues. V shed 5 bases, J shed 2 bases, and the junction held 5 bases outside the gene matches. Germline CDR1 and CDR2: GTSNPN and SVGIG (reference sequence). CDR3 loop: CAWRRTGVTDTQYF. The CDR3 bases are TGTGCCTGGCGACGGACAGGGGTCACAGATACGCAGTATTTT. Variable domain in full (rest from reference TRBV30 and TRBJ2-3): SQTIHQWPATLVQPVGSPLSLECTVEGTSNPNLYWYRQAAGRGLQLLFYSVGIGQISSEVPQNLSASRPQDRQFILSSKKLLLSDSGFYLCAWRRTGVTDTQYFGPGTRLTVL.

The CDR3, as DNA: TGTGCCACCAGCAGAGAGGGTGAGCAGTTCTTC. Translated: CATSREGEQFF. The J gene is TRBJ2-1, the V gene TRBV15; D gene ambiguous. The germline CDR1 and CDR2 sequences are LNHNV and YYDKDF (reference sequence). Trimming stripped 0 bases from V and 9 bases from J, with 3 bases between. This CDR3 is 11 amino acids long.

This rearrangement joins TRBV7-2 to TRBJ2-1; D is undetermined. This CDR3 is built from 13 residues. Trimming left V 5 bases short and J 4 bases short, with 9 bases between. Germline assignment: CDR1 SGHTA and CDR2 FQGNSA. DNA of the CDR3: TGTGCCAGCAGCCGGTCCGTATACAATGAGCAGTTCTTC. Translating gives CASSRSVYNEQFF. Supplemented by reference TRBV7-2 and TRBJ2-1, the full variable domain reads GAGVSQSPSNKVTEKGKDVELRCDPISGHTALYWYRQSLGQGLEFLIYFQGNSAPDKSGLPSDRFSAERTGGSVSTLTIQRTQQEDSAVYLCASSRSVYNEQFFGPGTRLTVL.

This sequence joins TRBV7-2 and TRBJ2-3; D gene uncertain. With 0 bases removed from V and 4 bases from J, the gap between germline ends came to 8 bases. The V gene's germline CDR1 is SGHTA and CDR2 FQGNSA. The CDR3 contains 14 residues. The CDR3 protein is CASSLAQAADTQYF. CDR3 in DNA: TGTGCCAGCAGCTTAGCGCAGGCGGCAGATACGCAGTATTTT.